The entry below describes one TCR beta chain. The CDR3 runs to 18 residues. The trim removed 0 bases at V and 4 bases at J, leaving 9 bases unmatched. Germline V gives CDR1 LNHNV, CDR2 YYDKDF (reference sequence). Exclusion followed for patients with uncontrolled infection, other autoimmune disease, pregnancy or lactation. RNA transcripts provided the source from which TCR beta CDR3 regions were amplified. Researchers ran a first-round RT-PCR on the TCR CDR3 using the HTBI primer set. One entry per CDR3 protein, called by TCRdb with MiXCR from the multiplex PCR reads. The data contain hundreds of thousands of distinct CDR3 sequences, under 25% of them seen just once; the ten biggest clones take up 30% to 40%. This record comes from a study of T cells in Graves' hyperthyroidism and ophthalmopathy.

Sequencing input: blood. V usage is TRBV15 and J usage is TRBJ2-1; TRBD2 matches at 10 bases. The receptor's source is a man in his thirties or forties with Graves' ophthalmopathy. The CDR3: CATSRDGRQAGGYNEQFF. The CDR3 bases are TGTGCCACCAGCAGAGATGGGCGGCAAGCGGGAGGGTACAATGAGCAGTTCTTC.